This T cell receptor beta chain appears in the sequencing data of a study of blood T cell repertoires in COVID-19. About the research overall: Acute and convalescent COVID-19 samples came from the United States, Italy and Spain. PBMCs, B-cell-depleted T cells, or T cells were the source of the cDNA or gDNA that made up the material.

V was shortened by 2 bases and J by 3 bases, with 16 bases between the two germline ends. The CDR3 contains 16 residues. Germline loops: CDR1 PRHDT, CDR2 FYEKMQ (reference sequence). Authors' data handling: Amplifying reference gene primers gave estimates of nucleated cell counts. Libraries were prepared by immunoSEQ multiplex PCR; TCRdb keeps only in-frame clonotypes and omits some of them. V and J calls and clone size are given by that table; D and trimming were obtained from the DNA. This sample yields about 200,000 clones, of which 75% to 90% are seen a single time; around 30% belongs to the top ten.

This chain links TRBV13 with TRBJ1-2, with unresolved D. The source is a man in his forties or fifties with acute or convalescent COVID-19. The sample was peripheral blood. This chain's CDR3 is CASSLSGSRYYYGYTF. CDR3 in DNA: TGTGCCAGCAGCTTATCCGGGAGCCGATATTACTATGGCTACACCTTC. Together with reference TRBV13 and TRBJ1-2, the CDR3 gives the full variable domain: AAGVIQSPRHLIKEKRETATLKCYPIPRHDTVYWYQQGPGQDPQFLISFYEKMQSDKGSIPDRFSAQQFSDYHSELNMSSLELGDSALYFCASSLSGSRYYYGYTFGSGTRLTVV.